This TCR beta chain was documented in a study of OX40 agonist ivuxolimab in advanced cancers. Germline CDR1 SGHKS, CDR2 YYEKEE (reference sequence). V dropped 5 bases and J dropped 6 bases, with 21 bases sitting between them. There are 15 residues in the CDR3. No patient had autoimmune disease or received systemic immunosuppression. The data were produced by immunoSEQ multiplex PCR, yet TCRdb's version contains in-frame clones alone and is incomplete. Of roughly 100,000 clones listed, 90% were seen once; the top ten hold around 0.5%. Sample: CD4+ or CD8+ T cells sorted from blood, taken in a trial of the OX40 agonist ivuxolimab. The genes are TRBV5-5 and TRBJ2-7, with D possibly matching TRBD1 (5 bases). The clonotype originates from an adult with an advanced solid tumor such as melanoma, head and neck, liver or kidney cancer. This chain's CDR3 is CASSSALRVQGEQYF. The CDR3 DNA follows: TGTGCCAGCAGTTCGGCCCTCAGGGTGCAGGGCGAGCAGTACTTC.